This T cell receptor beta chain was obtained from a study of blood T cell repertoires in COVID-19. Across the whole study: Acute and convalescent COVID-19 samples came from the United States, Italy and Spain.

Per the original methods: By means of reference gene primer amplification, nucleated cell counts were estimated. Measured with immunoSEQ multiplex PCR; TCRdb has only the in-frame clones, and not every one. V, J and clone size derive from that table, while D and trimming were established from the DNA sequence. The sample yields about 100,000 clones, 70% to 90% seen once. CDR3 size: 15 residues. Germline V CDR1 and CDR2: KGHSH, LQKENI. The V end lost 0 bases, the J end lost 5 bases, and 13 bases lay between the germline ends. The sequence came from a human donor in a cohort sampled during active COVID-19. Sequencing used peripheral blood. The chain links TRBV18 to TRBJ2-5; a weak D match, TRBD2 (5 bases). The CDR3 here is CASSPPVASMETQYF. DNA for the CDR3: TGTGCCAGCTCACCACCGGTGGCTAGCATGGAGACCCAGTACTTC.